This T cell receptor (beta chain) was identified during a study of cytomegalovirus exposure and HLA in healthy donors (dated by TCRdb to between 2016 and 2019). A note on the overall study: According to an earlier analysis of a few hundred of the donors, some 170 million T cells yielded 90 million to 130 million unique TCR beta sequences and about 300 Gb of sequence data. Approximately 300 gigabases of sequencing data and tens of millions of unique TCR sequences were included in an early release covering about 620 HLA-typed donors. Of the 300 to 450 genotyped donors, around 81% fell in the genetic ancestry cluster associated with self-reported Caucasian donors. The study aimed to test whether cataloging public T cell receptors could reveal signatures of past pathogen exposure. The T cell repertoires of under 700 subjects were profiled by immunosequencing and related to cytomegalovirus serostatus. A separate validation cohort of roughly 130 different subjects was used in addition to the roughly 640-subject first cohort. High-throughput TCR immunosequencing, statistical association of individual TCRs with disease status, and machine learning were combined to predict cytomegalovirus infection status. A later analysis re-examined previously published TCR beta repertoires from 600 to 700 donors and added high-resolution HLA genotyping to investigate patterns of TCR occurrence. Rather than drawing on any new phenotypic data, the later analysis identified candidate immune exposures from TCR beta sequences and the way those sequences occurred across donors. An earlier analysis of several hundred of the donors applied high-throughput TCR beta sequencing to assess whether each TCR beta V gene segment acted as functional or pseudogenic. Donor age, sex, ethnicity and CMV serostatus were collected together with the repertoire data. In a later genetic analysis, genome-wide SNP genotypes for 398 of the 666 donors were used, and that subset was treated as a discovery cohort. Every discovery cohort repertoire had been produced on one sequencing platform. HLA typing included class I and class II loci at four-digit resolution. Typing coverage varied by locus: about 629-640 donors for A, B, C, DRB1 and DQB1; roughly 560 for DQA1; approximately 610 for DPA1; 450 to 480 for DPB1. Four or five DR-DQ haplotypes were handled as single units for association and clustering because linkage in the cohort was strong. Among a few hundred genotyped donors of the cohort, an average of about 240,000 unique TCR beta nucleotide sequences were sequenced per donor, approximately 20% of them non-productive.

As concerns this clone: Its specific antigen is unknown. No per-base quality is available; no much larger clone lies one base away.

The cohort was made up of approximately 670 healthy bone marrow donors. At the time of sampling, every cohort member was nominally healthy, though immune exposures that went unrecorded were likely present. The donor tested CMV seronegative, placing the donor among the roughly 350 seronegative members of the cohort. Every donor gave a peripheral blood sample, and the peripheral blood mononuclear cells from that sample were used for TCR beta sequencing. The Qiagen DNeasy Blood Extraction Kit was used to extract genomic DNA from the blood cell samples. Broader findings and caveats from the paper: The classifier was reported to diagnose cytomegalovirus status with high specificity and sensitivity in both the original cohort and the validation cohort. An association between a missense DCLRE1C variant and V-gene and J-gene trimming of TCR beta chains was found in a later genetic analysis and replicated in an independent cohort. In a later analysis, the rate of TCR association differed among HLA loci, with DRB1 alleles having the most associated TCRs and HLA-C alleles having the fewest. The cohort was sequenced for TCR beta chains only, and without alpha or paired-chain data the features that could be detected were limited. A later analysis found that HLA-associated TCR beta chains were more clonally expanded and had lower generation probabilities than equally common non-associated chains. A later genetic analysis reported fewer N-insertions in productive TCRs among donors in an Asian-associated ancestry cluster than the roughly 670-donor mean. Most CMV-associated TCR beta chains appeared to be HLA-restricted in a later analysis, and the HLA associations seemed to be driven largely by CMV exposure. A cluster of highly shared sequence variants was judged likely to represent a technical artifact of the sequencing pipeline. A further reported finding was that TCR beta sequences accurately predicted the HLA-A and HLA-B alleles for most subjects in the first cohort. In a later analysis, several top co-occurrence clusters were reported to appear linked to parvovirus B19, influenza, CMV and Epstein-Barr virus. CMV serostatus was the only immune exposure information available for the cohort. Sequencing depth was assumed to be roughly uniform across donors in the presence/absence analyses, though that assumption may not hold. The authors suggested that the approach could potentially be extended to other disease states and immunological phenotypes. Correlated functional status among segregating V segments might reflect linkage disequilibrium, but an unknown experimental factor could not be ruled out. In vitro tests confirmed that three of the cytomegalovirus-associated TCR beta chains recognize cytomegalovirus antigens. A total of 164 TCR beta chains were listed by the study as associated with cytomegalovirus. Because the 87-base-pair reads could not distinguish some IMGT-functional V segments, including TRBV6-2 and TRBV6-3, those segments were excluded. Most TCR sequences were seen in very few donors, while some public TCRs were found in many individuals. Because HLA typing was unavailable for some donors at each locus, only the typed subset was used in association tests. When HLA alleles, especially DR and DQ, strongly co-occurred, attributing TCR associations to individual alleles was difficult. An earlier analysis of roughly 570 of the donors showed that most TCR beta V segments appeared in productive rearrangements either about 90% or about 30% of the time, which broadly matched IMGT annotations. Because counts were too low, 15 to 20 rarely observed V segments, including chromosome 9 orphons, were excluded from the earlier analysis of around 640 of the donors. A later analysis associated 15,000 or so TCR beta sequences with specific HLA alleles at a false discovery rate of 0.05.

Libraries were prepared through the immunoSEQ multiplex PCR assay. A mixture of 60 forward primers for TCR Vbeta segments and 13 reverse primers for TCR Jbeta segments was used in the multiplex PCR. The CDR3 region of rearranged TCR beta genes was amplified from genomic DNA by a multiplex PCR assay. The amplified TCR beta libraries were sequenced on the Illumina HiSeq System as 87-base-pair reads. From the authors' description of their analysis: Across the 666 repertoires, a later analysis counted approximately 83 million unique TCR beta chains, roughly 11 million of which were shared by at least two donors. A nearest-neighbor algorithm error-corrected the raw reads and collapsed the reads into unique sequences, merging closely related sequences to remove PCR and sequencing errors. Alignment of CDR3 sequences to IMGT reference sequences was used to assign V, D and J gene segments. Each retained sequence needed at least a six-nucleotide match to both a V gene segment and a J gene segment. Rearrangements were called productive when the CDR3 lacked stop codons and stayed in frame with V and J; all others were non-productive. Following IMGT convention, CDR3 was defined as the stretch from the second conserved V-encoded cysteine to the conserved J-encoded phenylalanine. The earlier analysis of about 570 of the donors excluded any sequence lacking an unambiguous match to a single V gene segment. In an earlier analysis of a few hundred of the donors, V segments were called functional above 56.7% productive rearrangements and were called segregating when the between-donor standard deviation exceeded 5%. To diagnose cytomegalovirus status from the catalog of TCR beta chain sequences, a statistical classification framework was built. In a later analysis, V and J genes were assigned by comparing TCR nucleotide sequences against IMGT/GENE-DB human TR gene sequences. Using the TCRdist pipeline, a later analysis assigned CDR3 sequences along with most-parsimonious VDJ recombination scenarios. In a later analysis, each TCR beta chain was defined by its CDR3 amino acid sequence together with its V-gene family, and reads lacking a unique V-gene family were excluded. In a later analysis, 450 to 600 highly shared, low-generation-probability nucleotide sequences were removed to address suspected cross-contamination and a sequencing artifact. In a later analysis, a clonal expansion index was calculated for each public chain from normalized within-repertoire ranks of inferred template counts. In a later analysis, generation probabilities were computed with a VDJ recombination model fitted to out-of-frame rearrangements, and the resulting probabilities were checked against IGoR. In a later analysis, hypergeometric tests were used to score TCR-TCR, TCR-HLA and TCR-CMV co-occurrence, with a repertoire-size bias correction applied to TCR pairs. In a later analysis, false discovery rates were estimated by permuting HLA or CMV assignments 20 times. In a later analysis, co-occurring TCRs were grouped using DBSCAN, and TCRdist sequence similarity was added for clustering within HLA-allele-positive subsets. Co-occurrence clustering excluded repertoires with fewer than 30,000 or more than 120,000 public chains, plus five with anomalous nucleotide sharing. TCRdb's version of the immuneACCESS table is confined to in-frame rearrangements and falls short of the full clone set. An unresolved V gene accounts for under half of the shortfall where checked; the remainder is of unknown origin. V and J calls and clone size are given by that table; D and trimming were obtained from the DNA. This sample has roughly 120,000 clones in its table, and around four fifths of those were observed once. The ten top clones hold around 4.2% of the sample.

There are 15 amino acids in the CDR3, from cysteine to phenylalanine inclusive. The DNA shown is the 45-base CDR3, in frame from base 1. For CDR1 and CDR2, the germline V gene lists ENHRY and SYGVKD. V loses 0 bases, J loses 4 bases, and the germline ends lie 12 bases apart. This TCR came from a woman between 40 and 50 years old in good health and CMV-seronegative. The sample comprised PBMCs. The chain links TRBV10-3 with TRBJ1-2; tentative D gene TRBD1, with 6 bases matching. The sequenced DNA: TGTGCCATCAGTGAGTCTGCGGGGGGCGGCTATGGCTACACCTTC. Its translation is CAISESAGGGYGYTF.